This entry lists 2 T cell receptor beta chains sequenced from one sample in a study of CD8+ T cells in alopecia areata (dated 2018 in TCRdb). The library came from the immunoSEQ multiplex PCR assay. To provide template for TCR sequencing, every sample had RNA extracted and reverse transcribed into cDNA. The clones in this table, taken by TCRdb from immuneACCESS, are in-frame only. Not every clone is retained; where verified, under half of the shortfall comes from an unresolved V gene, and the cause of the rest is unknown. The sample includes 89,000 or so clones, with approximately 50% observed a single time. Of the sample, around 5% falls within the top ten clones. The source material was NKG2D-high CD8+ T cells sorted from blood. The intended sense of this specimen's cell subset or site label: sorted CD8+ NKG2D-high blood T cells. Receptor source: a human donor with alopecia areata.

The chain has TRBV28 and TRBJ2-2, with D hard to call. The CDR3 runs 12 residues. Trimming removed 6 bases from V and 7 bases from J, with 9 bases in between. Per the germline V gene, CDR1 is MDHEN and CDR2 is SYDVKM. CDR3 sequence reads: CASRTGNGELFF. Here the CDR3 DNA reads TGTGCCAGCAGAACTGGGAACGGGGAGCTGTTTTTT.

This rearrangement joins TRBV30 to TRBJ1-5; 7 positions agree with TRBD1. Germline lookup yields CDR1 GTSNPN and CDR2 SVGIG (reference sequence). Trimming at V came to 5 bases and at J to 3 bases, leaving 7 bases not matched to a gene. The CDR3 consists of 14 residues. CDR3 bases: TGTGCCTGGTCGACAGGGATTAACAATCAGCCCCAGCATTTT. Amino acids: CAWSTGINNQPQHF.